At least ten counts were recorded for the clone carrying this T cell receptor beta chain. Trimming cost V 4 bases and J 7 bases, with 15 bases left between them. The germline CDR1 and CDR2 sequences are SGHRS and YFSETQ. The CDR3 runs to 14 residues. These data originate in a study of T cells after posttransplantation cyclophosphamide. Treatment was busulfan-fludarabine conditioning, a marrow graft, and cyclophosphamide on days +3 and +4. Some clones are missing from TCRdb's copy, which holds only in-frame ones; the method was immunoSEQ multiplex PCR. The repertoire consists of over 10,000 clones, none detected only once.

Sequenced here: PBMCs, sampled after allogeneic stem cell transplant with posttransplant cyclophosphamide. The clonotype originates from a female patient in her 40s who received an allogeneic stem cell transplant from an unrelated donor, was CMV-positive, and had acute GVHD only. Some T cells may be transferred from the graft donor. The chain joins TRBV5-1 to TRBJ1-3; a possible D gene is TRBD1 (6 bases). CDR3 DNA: TGCGCCAGCAGCGCCGCGACAGGTGCGAACACCATATATTTT. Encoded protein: CASSAATGANTIYF.